The 12 T cell receptor beta chains below all came from one sample that was sequenced in a study of T cells after yellow fever vaccination. MiXCR, applied by TCRdb to the 5' RACE reads, yields one record per CDR3 protein. The table records some 400,000 distinct CDR3 sequences, 6.2% of them present only once. The source material was PBMCs, sampled 5 days after the yellow fever booster vaccination. These receptor sequences come from a man between 25 and 39 years old who received the YFV17D yellow fever vaccine.

The chain recombines TRBV28 with TRBJ2-3; 14 positions match TRBD2. CDR1 is MDHEN, CDR2 SYDVKM, per germline. Unmatched junction bases numbered 16, after V lost 7 bases and J lost 7 bases. The CDR3 has 18 amino acids. DNA for the CDR3: TGTGCCAGCAACCCCGGGACTAGCGGGAGAGAGACGTTATATACGCAGTATTTT. This translates into CASNPGTSGRETLYTQYF.

This clonotype was seen only a few times. J is TRBJ2-5 and V is TRBV5-1; 13 bases are a match to TRBD2. Germline trimming cut 4 bases from V and 1 base from J; bases unmatched to any gene: 4. This CDR3 is built from 16 residues. In germline, CDR1 is SGHRS, CDR2 YFSETQ. The CDR3 loop reads CASSPGLAGAQETQYF. In DNA form, the CDR3 reads TGCGCCAGCAGCCCCGGACTAGCGGGAGCCCAAGAGACCCAGTACTTC.

This clonotype was recorded many times. This chain connects TRBV4-3 to TRBJ2-2; no definite D call. CDR1 is LGHNA, CDR2 YSLEER, per germline. The CDR3 totals 14 residues. V lost 4 bases and J 4 bases, leaving 10 bases between the germline ends. The CDR3 region has the DNA TGCGCCAGCAGCCCCCACCGAATCACCGGGGAGCTGTTTTTT. Its protein product is CASSPHRITGELFF.

This clonotype has a count of ten or more. V and J are TRBV7-2 and TRBJ2-3; D might be TRBD2 (6 bases). Germline V lookup: CDR1 SGHTA, CDR2 FQGNSA. This CDR3 has 15 amino acids. The germline V and J ends were trimmed by 7 bases and 3 bases, with 17 bases remaining between them. The CDR3 here is CASTVGGFRTDTQYF. The DNA of the CDR3 is TGTGCCAGCACCGTGGGGGGTTTCAGGACAGATACGCAGTATTTT. The variable domain in full, completed from reference TRBV7-2 and TRBJ2-3, reads GAGVSQSPSNKVTEKGKDVELRCDPISGHTALYWYRQSLGQGLEFLIYFQGNSAPDKSGLPSDRFSAERTGGSVSTLTIQRTQQEDSAVYLCASTVGGFRTDTQYFGPGTRLTVL.

This clonotype has only a few counts. The chain links TRBV7-8 to TRBJ2-7; D is ambiguous. This CDR3 contains 12 residues. The V gene lost 5 bases and the J gene lost 6 bases, with 11 bases spanning the gap. Germline V lookup: CDR1 SGHVS, CDR2 FQNEAQ. The CDR3 DNA sequence: TGTGCCAGCAGCCCCGGGCCTCCCGAGCAGTACTTC. This translates into CASSPGPPEQYF. The complete variable domain, with remaining parts taken from reference TRBV7-8 and TRBJ2-7, reads GAGVSQSPRYKVAKRGQDVALRCDPISGHVSLFWYQQALGQGPEFLTYFQNEAQLDKSGLPSDRFFAERPEGSVSTLKIQRTQQEDSAVYLCASSPGPPEQYFGPGTRLTVT.

Ten or more counts support this clonotype. The V and J genes are TRBV20-1 and TRBJ2-3; the D gene is possibly TRBD2 (6 bases). This CDR3 is 17 amino acids long. Germline values: CDR1 DFQATT, CDR2 SNEGSKA (reference sequence). Trimming shortened V by 3 bases and J by 2 bases, and 21 bases separated the two germline ends. CDR3 bases: TGCAGTGCTAGTAGCCAAAACGGGGGTTTTTTCACAGATACGCAGTATTTT. This sequence encodes CSASSQNGGFFTDTQYF.

This clonotype showed up many times. This sequence joins TRBV7-6 and TRBJ2-5, with 7 bases aligning to TRBD2. Germline V gene lookup returns CDR1 SGHVS and CDR2 FNYEAQ. This CDR3 is 14 amino acids long. The J segment lost 4 bases and the V segment lost 5 bases, leaving 7 bases of the junction unmatched. The CDR3 nucleotides are TGTGCCAGCAGCCCACCCGGGGGGAGAGAGACCCAGTACTTC. Encoded protein: CASSPPGGRETQYF.

The rearrangement links TRBV29-1 to TRBJ2-5; D is undetermined. CDR1 is SQVTM and CDR2 is ANQGSEA in the germline V gene. This CDR3 is 12 amino acids long. CDR3 nucleotides: TGCACCGCTCGATTGTACCAAGAGACCCAGTACTTC. Translation: CTARLYQETQYF.

J is TRBJ2-1 and V is TRBV20-1; D remains unclear. The length of the CDR3 is 13 residues. The ends were cut back, 5 bases at V and 7 bases at J, with 15 bases in the middle. Per germline, CDR1 DFQATT and CDR2 SNEGSKA (reference sequence). CDR3 in amino acids: CSAGTSPQNEQFF. CDR3 DNA: TGCAGTGCTGGTACCTCCCCTCAGAATGAGCAGTTCTTC.

This clonotype was found a few times. The V and J genes are TRBV11-2 and TRBJ2-3, with 15 bases lining up with TRBD2. V shed 5 bases and J 6 bases; nucleotides not matched to a gene: 21. CDR3 length: 21 amino acids. Germline V lookup: CDR1 SGHAT, CDR2 FQNNGV. The CDR3 DNA reads as TGTGCCAGCAGCATAAATCAGGGTCGGACTAGCGGGAGGGCCTCCCGTGATACGCAGTATTTT. As protein: CASSINQGRTSGRASRDTQYF. The entire variable domain, with the rest obtained from reference TRBV11-2 and TRBJ2-3, is as follows: EAGVAQSPRYKIIEKRQSVAFWCNPISGHATLYWYQQILGQGPKLLIQFQNNGVVDDSQLPKDRFSAERLKGVDSTLKIQPAKLEDSAVYLCASSINQGRTSGRASRDTQYFGPGTRLTVL.

The CDR3 DNA is TGCGCCAGCAGCATATGGAGAGGTGAGCAGTTCTTC. Translating gives CASSIWRGEQFF. V and J are TRBV5-1 and TRBJ2-1; no firm D call. Germline V gene lookup returns CDR1 SGHRS and CDR2 YFSETQ. V was pared by 4 bases and J by 9 bases, with 11 bases between. This CDR3 contains 12 residues.

The chain recombines TRBV4-3 with TRBJ1-5, with D perhaps TRBD1 (5 bases). Looked up from germline, CDR1 is LGHNA and CDR2 is YSLEER. The CDR3 sequence is 14 residues long. Trimming pared 4 bases from V and 5 bases from J, leaving 12 bases between. The CDR3 loop is CASSPQRGHQPQHF. Written as DNA, the CDR3 is TGCGCCAGCAGCCCCCAGAGGGGCCATCAGCCCCAGCATTTT.